This paragraph covers one T cell receptor beta chain sequence. The table lists this clone with many counts. Its antigen target is currently unknown. Read data end 3 residues before the CDR3 end; the end is taken from the germline J gene. Both CVID patients and healthy controls were predominantly of Caucasian heritage. Heparinized peripheral whole blood samples of roughly 5 to 8.5 ml were collected from each donor. Genomic DNA from adults with common variable immune deficiency (CVID) and from healthy adult controls was used for sequencing of TCRbeta CDR3 repertoires. There were around 22 healthy adult volunteers in the control group (about 12 female and around ten male), ranging in age from roughly 20 to 66 years, with a mean age of around 31. Diluted blood was density-centrifuged over Hypaque 1077 or Ficoll-Paque to isolate peripheral blood mononuclear cells. Genomic DNA was extracted from unsorted mononuclear cells by Qiagen column purification or by a centrifugation-based method.

The data were taken from a study of T cell clonality in common variable immunodeficiency (dated by TCRdb to the mid-2010s). Paper-wide results and their limitations: CVID TCRbeta sequences were reported to have fewer deletions and N-nucleotide insertions and to lack highly modified clones with 13 or more V deletions. Despite equal DNA input, controls averaged around 87,000 unique sequences per sample versus about 31,547 in CVID samples. Healthy controls shared more TCRbeta clones with each other than CVID subjects shared among themselves (p < 0.0001). TCRbeta clonality was higher in CVID subjects than in healthy controls (t-test p = 0.018), and the increase was most characteristic of about a third of subjects. Patient heterogeneity within the CVID cohort put limits on correlating repertoire features with clinical complications. It was noted by the authors that sequencing of the repertoires of T cell subpopulations would be needed to clarify the cause of the increased clonality in CVID.

V ends up 1 base short and J 6 bases short, with an unmatched junction base count of 10. The CDR1 and CDR2 encoded by the germline V gene are SGHRS and YFSETQ. The cysteine opens and the phenylalanine closes a CDR3 of 16 amino acids. The CDR3 was read in part: 39 bases, with the frame set at base 1. CVID samples and control samples contributed equivalent amounts of genomic DNA as sequencing input. For every sample, a 60 bp segment covering the rearranged TCRbeta CDR3 region was amplified and then sequenced. The immunoSEQ assay, a bias-corrected multiplex PCR combined with high-throughput sequencing, was used for TCRbeta amplification. On the authors' methods: Every unique nucleotide sequence was considered a clone and was annotated with V, D and J genes, copy number and frequency. Sequences were labeled productive if in frame, and non-productive if out of frame or containing stop codons. As previously described, clonality was computed from Shannon's entropy. The predicted amino acid sequences of productive clones were used to derive the mean CDR3 Kyte-Doolittle hydropathy. Scaled V gene usage was hierarchically clustered using Manhattan distance and complete linkage with the R hclust function. Sharing of clones by CDR3 amino acid sequence was evaluated by resampling 12 repertoires per group over 100 rounds. The repertoires were screened for some 69 published EBV-specific TCRbeta sequences and roughly 240 published CMV-specific TCRbeta sequences. Two CVID samples that yielded fewer than 10,000 sequences were excluded from the analysis, so around 40 CVID repertoires were retained. This immuneACCESS table, as held by TCRdb, lists in-frame sequences with V and J called but not all clones. Of the missing ones, under half trace to an unresolved V gene in checked studies; the others have no known cause. Clone size and the V and J calls come from that table; the DNA yielded D and trimming. The table shows some 53,000 clones here, with no singletons. The ten largest clones add up to approximately 3% of the sample.

The rearranged segments are TRBV5-1 and TRBJ1-2, and 9 bases in between align with TRBD1. Sequencing used peripheral blood mononuclear cells. The TCR was taken from a person between 18 and 75 years old in good health. The CDR3 reads as follows: CASSLPGQGESNGYTF. Incomplete CDR3 DNA: TGCGCCAGCAGCTTGCCGGGACAGGGAGAGAGTAATGGC. With the portions outside the CDR3 filled from the reference TRBV5-1 and TRBJ1-2 genes, the complete variable region becomes KAGVTQTPRYLIKTRGQQVTLSCSPISGHRSVSWYQQTPGQGLQFLFEYFSETQRNKGNFPGRFSGRQFSNSRSEMNVSTLELGDSALYLCASSLPGQGESNGYTFGSGTRLTVV.